The next 14 T cell receptor beta chains were all read from a single sample in a study of T cells after yellow fever vaccination. TCRdb re-derived calls from the 5' RACE reads in MiXCR, one entry per CDR3 protein. This sample yields under 550,000 distinct CDR3 sequences, of which roughly a fifth are seen a single time; about 16% belongs to the top ten. Specimen: PBMCs, collected about 21 days after the first yellow fever vaccination. The origin of the receptors is a young man who received the YFV17D yellow fever vaccine.

V and J are TRBV5-8 and TRBJ1-2; 7 bases map to TRBD1. Germline V gene lookup returns CDR1 SGHTS and CDR2 YDEGEE. The V gene end was trimmed by 5 bases and the J gene end by 8 bases; junction bases not matched to a gene: 3. The CDR3 extends over 11 amino acids. The CDR3 spells CASRRDSGYTF. The DNA for the CDR3 is TGTGCCAGCAGAAGGGACAGCGGCTACACCTTC.

The V gene is TRBV3-1, the J gene TRBJ2-1; D gene uncertain. The CDR3 spans 15 residues. Germline V gene sequence: CDR1 LGHDT, CDR2 YNNKEL (reference sequence). V gave up 1 base and J gave up 2 bases, with 9 bases separating them. The CDR3 DNA is TGTGCCAGCAGCCAAGTATTGTGGGCCTACAATGAGCAGTTCTTC. Protein: CASSQVLWAYNEQFF.

This clonotype was picked up one time. The V and J genes are TRBV24-1 and TRBJ1-2; a weak D match, TRBD1 (6 bases). This CDR3 comprises 14 residues. Germline V CDR1 and CDR2: KGHDR, SFDVKD. Trimming stripped 4 bases from V and 2 bases from J, with 10 bases between. Written as DNA, the CDR3 is TGTGCCACCAGTGACAGGGGCGACAACTATGGCTACACCTTC. Amino acids: CATSDRGDNYGYTF.

This clonotype was detected a few times. The V gene is TRBV6-2 or TRBV6-3, the J gene TRBJ2-1, with 9 bases that match TRBD1. The CDR3 runs 13 residues. Trimming cost V 6 bases and J 6 bases; bases outside gene matches: 3. Germline CDR1 reads MNHEY; CDR2 reads SVGEGT. The CDR3 sequence is CASRDRGLNEQFF. CDR3 coding DNA: TGTGCCAGCAGGGACAGGGGTCTCAATGAGCAGTTCTTC.

This clonotype was seen only a few times. This chain uses TRBV12-3 or TRBV12-4 with TRBJ1-5, with 9 nucleotides matching TRBD1. Trimming took 3 bases from V and 15 from J; bases not matched to a gene: 6. The CDR3 is made up of 12 amino acids. The CDR3 reads CASSFHDRGWHF. The CDR3 nucleotides read TGTGCCAGCAGTTTCCATGACAGGGGGTGGCATTTT.

The chain couples TRBV7-2 to TRBJ2-3; no clear D. Trimming cost V 3 bases and J 4 bases, with 8 bases left between them. Per the germline V gene, CDR1 is SGHTA and CDR2 is FQGNSA. This CDR3 has 13 residues. The CDR3 loop reads CASSFSRADTQYF. CDR3 sequence (DNA): TGTGCCAGCAGCTTTTCCCGCGCAGATACGCAGTATTTT.

The chain combines TRBV12-3 or TRBV12-4 with TRBJ2-1; D remains unclear. The CDR3 spans 12 residues. V shed 3 bases and J shed 7 bases, with 7 bases lying between them. The CDR3 sequence is CASSFDHNEQFF. The CDR3 region has the DNA TGTGCCAGCAGTTTTGACCATAATGAGCAGTTCTTC.

This clonotype has just a few counts. V gene TRBV4-1 combines with J gene TRBJ2-5; D gene unclear. There are 14 residues in the CDR3. The V gene's germline CDR1 is MGHRA and CDR2 YSYEKL. V was trimmed by 0 bases and J by 5 bases, leaving 10 bases between them. CDR3 DNA: TGCGCCAGCAGCCAAGACCGAAGCGAGGAGACCCAGTACTTC. Translation gives CASSQDRSEETQYF.

The table lists this clonotype with many counts. This chain joins TRBV7-3 and TRBJ2-1; 11 bases map to TRBD2. Germline CDR1 is SGHTA and CDR2 is FQGTGA. The J segment lost 14 bases and the V segment lost 5 bases, leaving 14 bases of the junction unmatched. The CDR3 sequence is 15 residues long. For the CDR3, the DNA is TGTGCCAGCAGCGTAGCGGGGGGGCCATCCTTTCTGGAGTTCTTC. This codes for CASSVAGGPSFLEFF. The variable domain in full, completed from reference TRBV7-3 and TRBJ2-1, reads GAGVSQTPSNKVTEKGKYVELRCDPISGHTALYWYRQSLGQGPEFLIYFQGTGAADDSGLPNDRFFAVRPEGSVSTLKIQRTERGDSAVYLCASSVAGGPSFLEFFGPGTRLTVL.

The chain links TRBV6-1 to TRBJ1-5; no clear D. Trimming cost V 6 bases and J 2 bases, with 11 bases left between them. The CDR3 is 14 amino acids. Germline loops: CDR1 MNHNS, CDR2 SASEGT. CDR3 loop: CASRSVGRNQPQHF. The CDR3 coding sequence is TGTGCCAGCAGGAGCGTTGGGCGCAATCAGCCCCAGCATTTT.

This clonotype was seen a handful of times. The chain couples TRBV6-2 or TRBV6-3 to TRBJ2-2; the D gene is possibly TRBD2 (5 bases). The V gene's germline CDR1 is MNHEY and CDR2 SVGEGT. V was pared by 8 bases and J by 6 bases, with 16 bases between. This CDR3 is 14 amino acids long. The CDR3 nucleotides read TGTGCCAGCTTTCCGGCACTAGTTTCCGGGGAGCTGTTTTTT. Residues: CASFPALVSGELFF.

This clonotype was found a few times. The J gene is TRBJ1-1, the V gene TRBV7-2, with no clear D. The germline V and J ends were trimmed by 4 bases and 1 base, with 13 bases remaining between them. Germline CDR1 reads SGHTA; CDR2 reads FQGNSA. CDR3 length: 15 residues. CDR3 coding DNA: TGTGCCAGCAGCTACGACGGGTGGGGGAACACTGAAGCTTTCTTT. Protein: CASSYDGWGNTEAFF.

The J gene is TRBJ2-1, the V gene TRBV20-1, with TRBD2 identical over 8 bases. Germline V gene lookup returns CDR1 DFQATT and CDR2 SNEGSKA (reference sequence). J was trimmed by 0 bases and V by 0 bases; bases with no gene match: 7. This CDR3 region has 17 residues. The CDR3 region has the DNA TGCAGTGCTAGAGATTCCGGGGGGGCCGCCTCCTACAATGAGCAGTTCTTC. Translation: CSARDSGGAASYNEQFF.

This sequence joins TRBV20-1 and TRBJ2-5, with 7 bases identical to TRBD2. In germline, CDR1 is DFQATT, CDR2 SNEGSKA (reference sequence). The CDR3 consists of 14 residues. V lost 3 bases, J lost 4 bases, and 8 bases stayed unmatched. The chain's CDR3 is CSASEPSGTETQYF. In DNA, the CDR3 is TGCAGTGCTAGTGAACCCAGCGGGACAGAGACCCAGTACTTC.